This entry describes one TCR beta chain. There is no known antigen for this receptor. No base-level quality is on record; no much larger clone is a single base apart. This specimen belongs to a study of Ad26.COV2.S vaccination and SARS-CoV-2 variants (dated by TCRdb to the early 2020s). In the study overall: Donors in the vaccine arm were drawn from COV1001, a phase I-IIa trial of Ad26.COV2.S in healthy adults that was multicentre, randomized, double-blind and placebo-controlled. Ad26.COV2.S was administered intramuscularly at a dose of 5x10^10 or 1x10^11 viral particles, either as one shot or as two shots given 56 days apart. Sequencing of the TCRbeta repertoire served to evaluate the specificity and breadth of SARS-CoV-2-reactive T cell receptors following Ad26.COV2.S vaccination. The TCR-sequenced set comprised around 30 samples: around 20 Ad26.COV2.S vaccine recipients, 5 placebo recipients and 8 SARS-CoV-2 convalescent individuals. Trial participants were randomized into five groups of five: low-dose or high-dose Ad26.COV2.S given once or twice, or placebo on both occasions. Investigators did not know the trial group allocation while performing experiments and assessing outcomes.

The treatment or condition tag for this specimen amounts to: some 20 received Ad26.COV2.S at low or high dose, single or two shots; about 5 received placebo; per-sample allocation not given. For vaccine and placebo recipients, the sequenced repertoires came from samples collected on day 63 after the first injection. In Cohort 1b, about two dozen adults aged 18-55 years were enrolled at a single site in Boston, USA, between 29 July and 7 August 2020. As a vaccine, Ad26.COV2.S was a replication-incompetent adenovirus type 26 vector that expressed a prefusion-stabilized SARS-CoV-2 spike protein derived from the original Wuhan strain. The immunoSEQ Assay was used to sequence TCRbeta CDR3 regions. After extraction, genomic DNA underwent amplification by bias-controlled multiplex PCR, followed by high-throughput sequencing. As for how the authors treated the data: To quantify the absolute abundance of every unique TCRbeta CDR3 region, sequences were collapsed and filtered. T cell fraction was estimated by normalizing TCRbeta template counts to usable DNA, which was measured by amplifying reference genes present in all nucleated cells. Repertoire TCRs were annotated as SARS-CoV-2-specific when V gene, CDR3 amino acid sequence and J gene were exactly matched to a known reactive TCR set. The reference SARS-CoV-2 TCR set was derived from MIRA and filtered for enrichment in COVID-19-positive ImmuneCODE repertoires, a step that removed public or cross-reactive TCRs. Based on the MIRA antigens, annotated TCRs were further analysed at the level of specific ORF or position within ORF. Breadth was defined as annotated unique rearrangements over total unique productive rearrangements; depth was the summed frequency of those rearrangements. Two-sided Wilcoxon rank-sum tests were used to compare TCR breadth between groups. In TCRdb, the immuneACCESS table is reduced to in-frame sequences with V and J assigned. These tables do not hold every clone; where another copy was compared, an unresolved V gene accounts for under half, and the others remain unexplained. For V, J and clone size, that table is used; D and trimming come from the DNA. Recorded for this sample are about 460,000 clones; 80% to 90% of them occurred a single time. Around 1.6% of the sample belongs to the ten largest clones.

CDR1 KGHSH and CDR2 LQKENI are derived from the germline V gene. The CDR3 contains 15 residues, cysteine and phenylalanine counted. Only the CDR3 DNA stays, 45 bases, in frame from base 1. Cut back by 3 bases and 7 bases, the V and J ends lie 15 bases apart. Study-level results and caveats: Non-spike TCR breadth was comparable between vaccine and placebo recipients, consistent with the vaccine containing only spike. Comparing responses between vaccine doses or regimens was not something the study was powered to do. After vaccination, substantial breadth of spike-specific CD8+ and CD4+ T cell responses was reported. The authors noted that total T cell responses may have been underestimated by the TCR breadth and depth analyses. Spike-specific TCR breadth was higher in Ad26.COV2.S recipients than in placebo recipients (P = 0.0014).

The material was peripheral blood, obtained in a trial of Ad26.COV2.S vaccine versus placebo. This sequence was found in a person between 18 and 59 years old who received the Ad26.COV2.S COVID-19 vaccine or a placebo. Recombination linked TRBV18 to TRBJ2-2, with the D call perhaps TRBD1 or TRBD2, as 5 bases match in each case. The CDR3 amino acid sequence is: CASSPLEGQGGELFF. The DNA sequence follows: TGTGCCAGCTCACCTCTAGAGGGGCAAGGCGGGGAGCTGTTTTTT.